This T cell receptor (beta chain) was obtained from a study of CD8 T cells in ankylosing spondylitis. Study findings and constraints: A CD8+ phenotype characterized the disease-linked clones, which were relatively rare in peripheral blood.

This clonotype appeared a few times. Its antigen is still unknown. TCRdb passed the 5' RACE reads through MiXCR, listing each CDR3 protein once. The data contain 250,000 to 400,000 distinct CDR3 sequences, approximately 10% of them singletons. Germline V gene sequence: CDR1 SGHRS, CDR2 YFSETQ. This CDR3 is built from 15 residues. Trimming removed 3 bases at V and 3 bases at J, with 15 bases between. The receptor was isolated from a female donor with ankylosing spondylitis or in good health (not recorded which). This chain connects TRBV5-1 to TRBJ2-5; D gene ambiguous. The sequenced material came from blood, either unsorted or a sorted T cell fraction (not recorded which). CDR3 protein: CASSWRLEQEETQYF. The CDR3 DNA reads as TGCGCCAGCAGCTGGCGACTGGAACAAGAAGAGACCCAGTACTTC.